This TCR beta chain originates from a study of blood T cell repertoires in COVID-19 (TCRdb year 2020). Background on the whole study: Samples from collaborators originated in the United States, Italy and Spain and spanned both the acute and convalescent phases of COVID-19. The repertoires were made available in a free public database intended to serve as a resource for research on the immune response to SARS-CoV-2. Deeply sampled blood TCRbeta repertoires from subjects exposed to, actively infected with, or recovered from COVID-19 were included in the dataset. A de-identified subject ID, COVID-19 status, age in years and sex were almost always included in the sample metadata. The prospective study material was composed of cDNA or gDNA derived from T cells, B-cell-depleted T cells, or PBMCs. HLA class I and class II types, where available, came from metadata supplied by the sample provider rather than from assay-based typing. Samples came from the ongoing ImmuneRACE study (first 160 participants) plus 1,254 subjects from 6 global collaborators. The paper as a whole reports these results and caveats: Clinical and demographic metadata were provided uncurated, with the amount varying by source and participant.

The CDR3 measures 15 amino acids from cysteine to phenylalanine. Left in the record is the CDR3 DNA by itself, 45 bases read in frame from the first base. Trimming removed 7 bases from V and 0 bases from J; the gene matches leave 4 bases unexplained. CDR1 LNHDA and CDR2 SQIVND were looked up in the germline V gene (reference sequence). TCRbeta CDR3 regions were amplified from genomic DNA using the immunoSEQ Assay, a bias-controlled multiplex PCR. Per the authors' processing: The number of nucleated cells in each sample was estimated from the amplification of reference gene primers within the assay. To quantify the absolute abundance of each unique TCRbeta CDR3 rearrangement, sequence reads were collapsed and filtered. For each sample, productive Simpson clonality was calculated by taking the square root of Simpson's diversity index across productive rearrangements. TCRdb stores this immuneACCESS table with in-frame sequences only. Part of the clones is absent; in the studies checked, under half of the shortfall reflects unresolved V genes, and no reason is known for the rest. V and J calls and clone size come straight from that table; D and trimming were deduced from the DNA. For this sample the table gives around 94,000 clones, of which roughly 92% were detected only once. Of the sample, 1.9% falls within the top ten clones.

About this clone itself: Its antigen has not been determined. Per-base quality was not reported, and no clone a single base away is much larger than it.

At one collaborating source in Seattle, patients were enrolled during active infection and were followed longitudinally through the course of disease. Collaborating institutions collected whole blood in K2EDTA tubes following their own protocols. For TCRbeta analysis, collaborator samples were shipped as frozen whole blood, as isolated PBMCs, or as DNA extracted from either sample type. The origin of this receptor is a woman between 50 and 59 years old with COVID-19, enrolled during active disease. The chain is encoded by TRBV19 joined to TRBJ1-2, and 11 bases in between align with TRBD1. Material for sequencing was peripheral blood. In nucleotide form, the sequence is TGTGCCAGTACACCGGGACAGGGGGCTAACTATGGCTACACCTTC. Its translation reads: CASTPGQGANYGYTF.